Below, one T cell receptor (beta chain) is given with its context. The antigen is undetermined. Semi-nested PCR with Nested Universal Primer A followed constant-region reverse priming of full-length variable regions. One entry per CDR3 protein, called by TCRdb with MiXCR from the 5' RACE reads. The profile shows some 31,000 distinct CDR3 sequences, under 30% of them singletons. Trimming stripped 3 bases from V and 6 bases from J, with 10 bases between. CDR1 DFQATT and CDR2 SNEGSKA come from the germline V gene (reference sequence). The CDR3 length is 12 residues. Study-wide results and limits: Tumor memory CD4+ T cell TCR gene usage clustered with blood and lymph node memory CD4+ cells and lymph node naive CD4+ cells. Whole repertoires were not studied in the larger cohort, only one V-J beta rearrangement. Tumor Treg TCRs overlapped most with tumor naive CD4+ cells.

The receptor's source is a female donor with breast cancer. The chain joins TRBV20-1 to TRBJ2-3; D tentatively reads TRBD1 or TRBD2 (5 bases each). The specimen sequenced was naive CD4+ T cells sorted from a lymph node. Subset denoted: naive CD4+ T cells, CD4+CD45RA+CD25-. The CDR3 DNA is TGCAGTGCTAGGGGACCCACGGATACGCAGTATTTT. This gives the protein CSARGPTDTQYF.